This is a list of T cell receptor beta chains from one sample in a study of Graves' ophthalmopathy and Graves' hyperthyroidism. TCRdb independently ran MiXCR on the multiplex PCR reads; one entry per CDR3 protein. The sample gives 200,000 to 250,000 distinct CDR3 sequences, 25% to 30% of which show up once; approximately 9.6% is in the top ten. The sequencing input was peripheral blood. Receptors were obtained from a man aged 50-60 years with Graves' ophthalmopathy. The CDR3 runs from the conserved cysteine through the conserved F or W. D genes are given only for firm matches. Size is stated for part of the rows, as once, few or many counts, or as a class when the clone is expanded.

J | D | V | size | CDR3 | DNA
TRBJ1-1 | TRBD1 | TRBV5-1 | many | CASKRDRAGTEAFF | TGCGCCAGCAAGCGGGACAGGGCAGGTACTGAAGCTTTCTTT
TRBJ2-7 | . | TRBV7-2 | many | CASSLDPGSGYEQYF | TGTGCCAGCAGCTTAGACCCCGGGAGCGGCTACGAGCAGTACTTC
TRBJ1-5 | . | TRBV7-8 | many | CASSLYPTDSNQPQHF | TGTGCCAGCAGCTTATACCCGACGGATAGCAATCAGCCCCAGCATTTT
TRBJ2-2 | TRBD2 | TRBV29-1 | many | CSVAGTSQTHNTGELFF | TGCAGCGTCGCCGGGACTAGCCAAACCCATAACACCGGGGAGCTGTTTTTT
TRBJ1-1 | . | TRBV6-1 | . | CASRPRVVTEAFF | TGTGCCAGCAGACCTAGGGTCGTCACTGAAGCTTTCTTT
TRBJ1-5 | . | TRBV12-3/TRBV12-4 | once | CASSFRDQGPQHF | TGTGCCAGCAGTTTCCGGGATCAAGGGCCCCAGCATTTT
TRBJ1-2 | . | TRBV25-1 | . | CASSEGSEHYGYTF | TGTGCCAGCAGCGAGGGGAGCGAACACTATGGCTACACCTTC
TRBJ2-5 | . | TRBV12-3/TRBV12-4 | . | CASRPLWGSETQYF | TGTGCCAGCAGGCCCCTTTGGGGGAGTGAGACCCAGTACTTC
TRBJ2-5 | TRBD2 | TRBV24-1 | many | CATSDMAGGRETQYF | TGTGCCACCAGTGATATGGCGGGAGGGCGAGAGACCCAGTACTTC
TRBJ1-1 | . | TRBV15 | . | CATSRNRETEAFF | TGTGCCACCAGCAGAAACAGGGAAACTGAAGCTTTCTTT
TRBJ1-2 | . | TRBV28 | few | CASSLPGGYGYTF | TGTGCCAGCAGTCTTCCCGGCGGCTATGGCTACACCTTC
TRBJ2-7 | . | TRBV27 | few | CASSVGAGGYEQYF | TGTGCCAGCAGCGTAGGGGCAGGGGGGTACGAGCAGTACTTC
TRBJ1-2 | . | TRBV6-5 | many | CASSYGENYGYTF | TGTGCCAGCAGTTATGGTGAGAACTATGGCTACACCTTC
TRBJ2-6 | . | TRBV7-3 | . | CASSLAAAGANVLTF | TGTGCCAGCAGCTTAGCCGCAGCTGGGGCCAACGTCCTGACTTTC
TRBJ2-5 | . | TRBV6-2/TRBV6-3 | once | CASSSPVLEETQYF | TGTGCCAGCAGTTCTCCAGTTCTAGAAGAGACCCAGTACTTC
TRBJ1-2 | TRBD1 | TRBV28 | few | CASSLVTGTGRGLNYGYTF | TGTGCCAGCAGTTTAGTTACTGGGACAGGGCGAGGTCTTAACTATGGCTACACCTTC
TRBJ1-5 | TRBD1 | TRBV5-1 | . | CASSLSGTGGQPQHF | TGCGCCAGCAGCTTAAGTGGGACAGGGGGCCAGCCCCAGCATTTT
TRBJ1-1 | TRBD1 | TRBV7-2 | many | CASSPQGAGTEAFF | TGTGCCAGCAGCCCACAGGGGGCGGGCACTGAAGCTTTCTTT
TRBJ1-5 | . | TRBV7-8 | many | CASSLGGGGQPQHF | TGTGCCAGCAGCTTAGGTGGGGGAGGACAGCCCCAGCATTTT
TRBJ1-6 | TRBD1 | TRBV20-1 | many | CSAKTGDGSPLHF | TGCAGTGCTAAGACAGGGGATGGCTCACCCCTCCACTTT
TRBJ2-5 | . | TRBV13 | . | CASSFYQTDQETQYF | TGTGCCAGCAGCTTCTACCAGACAGACCAAGAGACCCAGTACTTC
TRBJ2-7 | . | TRBV20-1 | . | CSARISSLTYEQYF | TGCAGTGCTAGAATTTCCAGTTTGACCTACGAGCAGTACTTC
TRBJ2-6 | . | TRBV27 | many | CASSPRSGANVLTF | TGTGCCAGCAGCCCCCGCTCTGGGGCCAACGTCCTGACTTTC
TRBJ1-5 | . | TRBV7-3 | . | CASSLAGEGPQHF | TGTGCCAGCAGCTTAGCAGGGGAGGGGCCCCAGCATTTT
TRBJ2-5 | . | TRBV6-5 | once | CASSFTEGRETQYF | TGTGCCAGCAGTTTCACGGAGGGCCGGGAGACCCAGTACTTC
TRBJ2-7 | . | TRBV5-1 | . | CASSLSRISSYEQYF | TGCGCCAGCAGCTTGAGTCGCATAAGCTCCTACGAGCAGTACTTC
TRBJ1-2 | . | TRBV7-2 | once | CASSYERDGYGYTF | TGTGCCAGCAGTTACGAACGGGACGGCTATGGCTACACCTTC
TRBJ1-1 | . | TRBV12-3/TRBV12-4 | . | CASSPRVYMNTEAFF | TGTGCCAGCAGTCCCAGGGTTTACATGAACACTGAAGCTTTCTTT
TRBJ2-1 | TRBD2 | TRBV6-1 | . | CASTYGGGEQFF | TGTGCCAGCACCTACGGGGGGGGTGAGCAGTTCTTC
TRBJ2-7 | TRBD1 | TRBV29-1 | few | CSVEDRGTGGDEQYF | TGCAGCGTTGAAGATCGGGGGACAGGGGGCGACGAGCAGTACTTC
TRBJ1-1 | TRBD1 | TRBV6-1 | once | CASSSDGTATEAFF | TGTGCCAGCAGCTCAGACGGGACAGCCACTGAAGCTTTCTTT
TRBJ2-7 | . | TRBV3-1 | many | CASSQDTVSYEQYF | TGTGCCAGCAGCCAAGATACAGTCTCCTACGAGCAGTACTTC
TRBJ1-2 | . | TRBV27 | . | CASSTGAGLYGYTF | TGTGCCAGCAGTACCGGGGCAGGGCTATATGGCTACACCTTC
TRBJ2-7 | . | TRBV18 | many | CASSPTQFPTYEQYF | TGTGCCAGCTCACCCACTCAGTTCCCAACCTACGAGCAGTACTTC
TRBJ1-1 | . | TRBV7-3 | many | CASSLEGGTEAFF | TGTGCCAGCAGCTTAGAAGGGGGCACTGAAGCTTTCTTT
TRBJ1-1 | TRBD1 | TRBV3-1 | many | CASSPGQGSEAFF | TGTGCCAGCAGCCCGGGACAGGGCTCAGAAGCTTTCTTT
TRBJ2-5 | TRBD2 | TRBV11-2 | many | CASSLVLAGGQETQYF | TGTGCCAGCAGCTTAGTCCTAGCGGGAGGTCAAGAGACCCAGTACTTC
TRBJ2-4 | . | TRBV12-3/TRBV12-4 | . | CASRPVLAGQGKNIQYF | TGTGCCAGCAGGCCAGTCTTAGCGGGACAGGGAAAAAACATTCAGTACTTC
TRBJ2-5 | . | TRBV29-1 | . | CSVEGSGFQETQYF | TGCAGCGTTGAAGGGTCGGGATTTCAAGAGACCCAGTACTTC
TRBJ2-5 | TRBD1 | TRBV2 | . | CASSVGTGGEETQYF | TGTGCCAGCAGTGTGGGGACAGGGGGCGAAGAGACCCAGTACTTC
TRBJ2-3 | . | TRBV6-4 | many | CASSERGWTDTQYF | TGTGCCAGCAGTGAAAGAGGTTGGACAGATACGCAGTATTTT
TRBJ2-2 | . | TRBV10-3 | many | CAISAENTGELFF | TGTGCCATCAGTGCGGAGAACACCGGGGAGCTGTTTTTT